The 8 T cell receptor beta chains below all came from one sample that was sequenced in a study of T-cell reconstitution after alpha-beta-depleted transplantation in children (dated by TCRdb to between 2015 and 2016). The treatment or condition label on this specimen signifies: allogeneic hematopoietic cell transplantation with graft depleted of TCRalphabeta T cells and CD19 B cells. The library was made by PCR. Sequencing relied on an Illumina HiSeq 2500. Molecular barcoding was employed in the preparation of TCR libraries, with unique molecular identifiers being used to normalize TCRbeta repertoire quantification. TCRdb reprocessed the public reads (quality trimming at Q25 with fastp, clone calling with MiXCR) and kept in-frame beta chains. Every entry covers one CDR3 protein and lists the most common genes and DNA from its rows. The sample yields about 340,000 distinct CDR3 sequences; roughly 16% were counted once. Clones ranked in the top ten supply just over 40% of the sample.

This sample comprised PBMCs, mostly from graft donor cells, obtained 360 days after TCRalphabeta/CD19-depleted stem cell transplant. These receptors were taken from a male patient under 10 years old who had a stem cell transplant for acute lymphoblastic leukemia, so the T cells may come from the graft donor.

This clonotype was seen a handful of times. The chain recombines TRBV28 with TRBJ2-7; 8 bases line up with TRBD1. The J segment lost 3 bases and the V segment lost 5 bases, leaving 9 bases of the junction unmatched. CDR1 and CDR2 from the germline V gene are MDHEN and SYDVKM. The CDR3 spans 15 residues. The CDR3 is CASSPWVTGVYEQYF. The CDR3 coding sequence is TGTGCCAGCAGTCCGTGGGTGACAGGGGTCTACGAGCAGTACTTC.

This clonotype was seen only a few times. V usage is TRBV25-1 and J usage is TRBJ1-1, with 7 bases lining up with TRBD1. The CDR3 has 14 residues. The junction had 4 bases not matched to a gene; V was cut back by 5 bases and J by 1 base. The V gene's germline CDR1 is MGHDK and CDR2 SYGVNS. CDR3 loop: CASSPWTGNTEAFF. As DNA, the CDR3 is TGTGCCAGCAGTCCCTGGACAGGGAACACTGAAGCTTTCTTT.

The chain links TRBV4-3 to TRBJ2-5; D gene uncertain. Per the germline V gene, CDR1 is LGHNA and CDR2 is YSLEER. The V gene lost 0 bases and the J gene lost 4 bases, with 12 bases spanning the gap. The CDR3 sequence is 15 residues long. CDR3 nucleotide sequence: TGCGCCAGCAGCCAAGATCCCCATTTGCCAGAGACCCAGTACTTC. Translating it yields CASSQDPHLPETQYF.

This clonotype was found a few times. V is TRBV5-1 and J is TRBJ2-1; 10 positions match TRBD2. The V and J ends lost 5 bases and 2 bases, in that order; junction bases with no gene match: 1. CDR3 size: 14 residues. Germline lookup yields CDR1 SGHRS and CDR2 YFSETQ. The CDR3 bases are TGCGCCAGCAGGACTAGCGGGCCCTACAATGAGCAGTTCTTC. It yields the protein CASRTSGPYNEQFF.

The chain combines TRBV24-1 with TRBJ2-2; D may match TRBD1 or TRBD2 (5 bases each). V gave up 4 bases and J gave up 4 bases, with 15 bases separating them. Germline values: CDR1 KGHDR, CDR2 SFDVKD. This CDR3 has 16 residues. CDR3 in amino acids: CATSDRGVSGTGELFF. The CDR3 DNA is TGTGCCACCAGTGACAGAGGGGTGTCGGGCACCGGGGAGCTGTTTTTT.

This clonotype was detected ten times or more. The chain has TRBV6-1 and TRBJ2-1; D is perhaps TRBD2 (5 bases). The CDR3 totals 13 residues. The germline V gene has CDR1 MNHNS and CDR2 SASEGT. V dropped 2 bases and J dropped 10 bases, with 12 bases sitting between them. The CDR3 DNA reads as TGTGCCAGCAGTGAAAAGAGGGCAAACGAGCAGTTCTTC. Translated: CASSEKRANEQFF.

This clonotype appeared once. CDR3 DNA: TGTGCCAGCAGCGCCCAGGGTCATCCCTACGAGCAGTACTTC. It encodes CASSAQGHPYEQYF. This chain connects TRBV7-9 to TRBJ2-7, with D possibly TRBD1 on 5 matching bases. From germline, CDR1 is SEHNR and CDR2 FQNEAQ (reference sequence). This CDR3 spans 14 amino acids. Trimming removed 5 bases from V and 2 bases from J, with 13 bases in between.

The CDR3 reads CASSKIAGGHADTQYF. The DNA for the CDR3 is TGTGCCAGCAGTAAAATAGCGGGAGGTCATGCAGATACGCAGTATTTT. This chain links TRBV28 with TRBJ2-3; 10 nucleotides align to TRBD2. The germline V gene has CDR1 MDHEN and CDR2 SYDVKM. CDR3 length equals 16 residues. The V segment lost 5 bases and the J segment 4 bases; nucleotides outside the gene matches: 9.